The T cell receptor beta chain under discussion was sequenced for a study of cytomegalovirus exposure and HLA in healthy donors. Study-level background: Earlier, some 180 million T cells were analyzed, and 95 million to 140 million unique TCR beta sequences were found among them.

The PCR used 60 Vbeta and 13 Jbeta primers. The table came from immunoSEQ multiplex PCR; TCRdb's copy has only in-frame clones and leaves some out. The sample records about 89,000 clones, around 77% being singletons. The germline CDR1 and CDR2 sequences are MNHNS and SASEGT. The length of the CDR3 is 15 residues. After removal of 10 bases from V and 0 bases from J, the junction contained 9 bases not matched to a gene. This clone was counted between two and nine times. The J gene is TRBJ1-5, the V gene TRBV6-1; 7 bases map to TRBD1. Sample: PBMCs. This clonotype was sampled from a man aged 25-45 years in good health and CMV-seronegative. The CDR3 DNA follows: TGTGCCAACAGAGGACAGGATCATAGCAATCAGCCCCAGCATTTT. It codes for CANRGQDHSNQPQHF.